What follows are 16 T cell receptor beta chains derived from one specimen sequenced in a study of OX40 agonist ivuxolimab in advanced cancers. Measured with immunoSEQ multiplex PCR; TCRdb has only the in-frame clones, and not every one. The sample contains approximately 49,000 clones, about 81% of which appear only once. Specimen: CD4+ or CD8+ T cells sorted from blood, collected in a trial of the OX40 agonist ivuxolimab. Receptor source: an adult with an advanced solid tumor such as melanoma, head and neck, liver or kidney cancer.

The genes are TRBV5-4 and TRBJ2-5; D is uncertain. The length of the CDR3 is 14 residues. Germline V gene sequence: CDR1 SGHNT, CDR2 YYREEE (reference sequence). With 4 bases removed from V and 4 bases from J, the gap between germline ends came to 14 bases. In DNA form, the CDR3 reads TGTGCCAGCAGCGTCACCGGGCCGAGAGAGACCCAGTACTTC. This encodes CASSVTGPRETQYF.

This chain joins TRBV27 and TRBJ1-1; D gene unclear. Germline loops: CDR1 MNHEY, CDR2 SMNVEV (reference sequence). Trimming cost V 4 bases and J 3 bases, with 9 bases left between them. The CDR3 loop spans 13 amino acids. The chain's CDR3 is CASSSVWDTEAFF. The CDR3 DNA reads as TGTGCCAGCAGTTCCGTTTGGGACACTGAAGCTTTCTTT.

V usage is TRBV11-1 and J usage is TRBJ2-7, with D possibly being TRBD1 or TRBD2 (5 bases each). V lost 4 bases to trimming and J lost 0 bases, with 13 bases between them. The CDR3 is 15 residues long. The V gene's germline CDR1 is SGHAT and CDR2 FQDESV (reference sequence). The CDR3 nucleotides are TGTGCCAGCAGCTCCGGGGACGGCAGCTCCTACGAGCAGTACTTC. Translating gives CASSSGDGSSYEQYF.

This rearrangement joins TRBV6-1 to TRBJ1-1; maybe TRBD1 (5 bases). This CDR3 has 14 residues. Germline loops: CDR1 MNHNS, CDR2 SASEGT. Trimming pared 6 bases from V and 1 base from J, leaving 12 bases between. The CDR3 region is CASRVTGTNTEAFF. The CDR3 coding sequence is TGTGCCAGCAGGGTTACCGGGACGAACACTGAAGCTTTCTTT.

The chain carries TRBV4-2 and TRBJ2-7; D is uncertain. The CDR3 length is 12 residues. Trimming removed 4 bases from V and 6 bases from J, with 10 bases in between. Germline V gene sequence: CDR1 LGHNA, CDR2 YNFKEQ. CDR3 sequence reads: CASSLRASEQYF. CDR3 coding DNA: TGTGCCAGCAGCCTAAGGGCGTCCGAGCAGTACTTC.

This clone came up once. The CDR3 protein is CAISESEKGAIYEQYF. CDR3 in DNA: TGTGCCATCAGTGAGTCAGAGAAGGGGGCCATCTACGAGCAGTACTTC. The V call is TRBV10-3, the J call TRBJ2-7; the match to TRBD1 covers 7 bases. The CDR3 covers 16 residues. The V gene end was trimmed by 0 bases and the J gene end by 3 bases; junction bases not matched to a gene: 8. The V gene's germline CDR1 is ENHRY and CDR2 SYGVKD.

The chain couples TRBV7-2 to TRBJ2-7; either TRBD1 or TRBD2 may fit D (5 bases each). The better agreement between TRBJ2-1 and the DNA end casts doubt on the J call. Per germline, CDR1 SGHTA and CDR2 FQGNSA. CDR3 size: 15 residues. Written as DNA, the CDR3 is TGTGCCAGCAGCTTACAGGGACCCACGGGGAATGAGCAGTTCTTC. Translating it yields CASSLQGPTGNEQFF.

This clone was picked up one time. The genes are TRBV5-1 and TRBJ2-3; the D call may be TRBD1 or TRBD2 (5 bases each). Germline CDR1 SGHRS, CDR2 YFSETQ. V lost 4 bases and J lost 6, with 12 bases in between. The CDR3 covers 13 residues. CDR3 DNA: TGCGCCAGCAGCGGCGGGTGGGGGGATACGCAGTATTTT. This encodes CASSGGWGDTQYF. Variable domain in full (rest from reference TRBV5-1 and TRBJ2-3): KAGVTQTPRYLIKTRGQQVTLSCSPISGHRSVSWYQQTPGQGLQFLFEYFSETQRNKGNFPGRFSGRQFSNSRSEMNVSTLELGDSALYLCASSGGWGDTQYFGPGTRLTVL.

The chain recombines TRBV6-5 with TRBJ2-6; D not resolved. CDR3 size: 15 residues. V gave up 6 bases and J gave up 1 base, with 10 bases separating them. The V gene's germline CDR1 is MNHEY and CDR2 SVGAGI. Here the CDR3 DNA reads TGTGCCAGCAGAAAGGGTTCATCTGGGGCCAACGTCCTGACTTTC. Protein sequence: CASRKGSSGANVLTF.

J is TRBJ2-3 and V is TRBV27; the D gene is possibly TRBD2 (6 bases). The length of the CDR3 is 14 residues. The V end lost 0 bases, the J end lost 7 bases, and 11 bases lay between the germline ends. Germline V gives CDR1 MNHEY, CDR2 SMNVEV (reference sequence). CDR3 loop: CASSLSTSSYTQYF. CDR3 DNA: TGTGCCAGCAGTTTATCCACTAGCTCATATACGCAGTATTTT.

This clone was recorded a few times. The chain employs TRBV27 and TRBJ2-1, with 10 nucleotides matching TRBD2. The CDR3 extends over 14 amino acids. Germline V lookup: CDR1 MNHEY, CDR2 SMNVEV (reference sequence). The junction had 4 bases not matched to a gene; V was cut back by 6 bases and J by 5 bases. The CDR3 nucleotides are TGTGCCAGCAGAAGGACTAGCGGAAACAATGAGCAGTTCTTC. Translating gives CASRRTSGNNEQFF.

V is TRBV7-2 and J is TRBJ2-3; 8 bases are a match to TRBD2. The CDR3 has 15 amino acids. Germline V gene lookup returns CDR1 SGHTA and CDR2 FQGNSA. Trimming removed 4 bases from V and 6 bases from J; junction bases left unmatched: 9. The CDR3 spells CASSSGGTRSDTQYF. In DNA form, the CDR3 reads TGTGCCAGCAGCTCCGGGGGGACTAGGTCTGATACGCAGTATTTT. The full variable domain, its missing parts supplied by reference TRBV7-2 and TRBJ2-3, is GAGVSQSPSNKVTEKGKDVELRCDPISGHTALYWYRQSLGQGLEFLIYFQGNSAPDKSGLPSDRFSAERTGGSVSTLTIQRTQQEDSAVYLCASSSGGTRSDTQYFGPGTRLTVL.

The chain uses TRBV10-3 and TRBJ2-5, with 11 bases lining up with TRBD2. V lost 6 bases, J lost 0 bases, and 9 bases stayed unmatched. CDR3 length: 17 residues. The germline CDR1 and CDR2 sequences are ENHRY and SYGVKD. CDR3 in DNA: TGTGCCATCAGAGGCGAGGGACTAGCGGACTACCAAGAGACCCAGTACTTC. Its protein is CAIRGEGLADYQETQYF.

CDR3 amino acids: CASSQAPRGAASAGANVLTF. The CDR3 DNA is TGTGCCAGCAGCCAAGCCCCCCGGGGGGCCGCATCCGCTGGGGCCAACGTCCTGACTTTC. V usage is TRBV14 and J usage is TRBJ2-6, with TRBD2 as a possible D gene (7 bases). Looked up from germline, CDR1 is SGHDN and CDR2 is FVKESK. Trimming pared 1 base from V and 2 bases from J, leaving 21 bases between. This CDR3 comprises 20 residues.

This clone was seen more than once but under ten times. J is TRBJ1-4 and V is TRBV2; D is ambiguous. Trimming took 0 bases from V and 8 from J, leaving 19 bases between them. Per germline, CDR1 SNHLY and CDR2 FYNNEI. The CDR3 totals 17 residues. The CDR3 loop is CASSEALPGLDGEKLFF. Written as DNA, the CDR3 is TGTGCCAGCAGTGAAGCGCTTCCAGGACTGGACGGGGAAAAACTGTTTTTT.

CDR3 DNA: TGTGCCAGCAGTTGGGGGGCCTCGAACACTGAAGCTTTCTTT. Encoded protein: CASSWGASNTEAFF. The V call is TRBV6-6, the J call TRBJ1-1, with D possibly being TRBD1 (6 bases). The CDR3 runs 14 residues. The germline gives CDR1 MNHNY, CDR2 SVGAGI (reference sequence). V was shortened by 4 bases and J by 1 base, with 10 bases between the two germline ends.